This T cell receptor beta chain was captured by sequencing in a study of shared clonotypes between healthy human individuals. Notes on the study in general: Sharing across a handful of donors was seen in roughly 5.2% of naive CD4 clonotypes.

Positively selected for CCR7, the CD45RO-negative cells used as naive CD8 cells excluded terminally differentiated effector memory CD45RA+ cells. V was trimmed by 6 bases and J by 0 bases, leaving 17 bases between them. Germline CDR1 reads SQVTM; CDR2 reads ANQGSEA. The CDR3 is 15 residues long. Libraries were prepared by immunoSEQ multiplex PCR; TCRdb keeps only in-frame clonotypes and omits some of them. Seen here are about 1,800,000 clones, approximately 94% observed once, and the top ten hold 0.95% to 1.5%. As to this clone: As yet, its antigen is unknown.

Sequenced: naive CD8+ T cells sorted from blood. The receptor was isolated from a man aged 18-30 years in good health. This sequence joins TRBV29-1 and TRBJ1-2; no firm D call. The CDR3 region is CSVRDPFGANYGYTF. The CDR3 DNA reads as TGCAGCGTCAGAGACCCGTTTGGGGCTAACTATGGCTACACCTTC.